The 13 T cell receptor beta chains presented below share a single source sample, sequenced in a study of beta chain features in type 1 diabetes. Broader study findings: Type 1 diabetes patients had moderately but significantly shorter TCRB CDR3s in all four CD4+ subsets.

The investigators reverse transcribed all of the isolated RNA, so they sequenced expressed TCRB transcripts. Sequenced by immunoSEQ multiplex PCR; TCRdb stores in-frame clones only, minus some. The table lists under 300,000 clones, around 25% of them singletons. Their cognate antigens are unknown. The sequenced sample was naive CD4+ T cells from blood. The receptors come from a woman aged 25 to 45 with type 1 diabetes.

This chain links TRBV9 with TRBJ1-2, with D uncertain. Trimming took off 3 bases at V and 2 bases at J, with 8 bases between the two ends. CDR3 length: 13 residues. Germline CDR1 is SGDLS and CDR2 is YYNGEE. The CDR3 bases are TGTGCCAGCAGCGCCACAGTCAACTATGGCTACACCTTC. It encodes CASSATVNYGYTF.

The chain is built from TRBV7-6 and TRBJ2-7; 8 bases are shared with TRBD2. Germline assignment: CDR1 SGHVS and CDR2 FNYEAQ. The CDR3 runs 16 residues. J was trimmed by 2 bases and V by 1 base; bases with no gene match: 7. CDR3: CASSLVGTSGTYEQYF. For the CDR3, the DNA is TGTGCCAGCAGCTTAGTGGGCACTAGCGGAACCTACGAGCAGTACTTC.

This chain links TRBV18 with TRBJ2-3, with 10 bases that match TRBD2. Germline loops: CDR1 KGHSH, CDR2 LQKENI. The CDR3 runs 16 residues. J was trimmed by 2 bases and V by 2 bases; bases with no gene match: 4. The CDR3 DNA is TGTGCCAGCTCACCATACCTAGCGGGGGTCACAGATACGCAGTATTTT. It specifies CASSPYLAGVTDTQYF.

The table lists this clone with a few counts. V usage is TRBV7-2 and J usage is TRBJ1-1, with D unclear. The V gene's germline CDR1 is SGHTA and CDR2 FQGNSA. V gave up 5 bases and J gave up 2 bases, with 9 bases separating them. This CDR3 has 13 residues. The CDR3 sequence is CASSRDFNTEAFF. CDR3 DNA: TGTGCCAGCAGCCGTGACTTTAACACTGAAGCTTTCTTT.

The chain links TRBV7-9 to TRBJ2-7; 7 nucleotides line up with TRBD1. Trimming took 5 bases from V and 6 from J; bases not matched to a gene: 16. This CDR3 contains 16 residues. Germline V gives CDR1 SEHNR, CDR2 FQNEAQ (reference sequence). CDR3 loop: CASSITGQWTWGEQYF. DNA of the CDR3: TGTGCCAGCAGCATAACGGGACAGTGGACCTGGGGCGAGCAGTACTTC.

CDR3 in amino acids: CASTRVTEETQYF. CDR3 nucleotides: TGTGCCAGCACCCGGGTGACAGAAGAGACCCAGTACTTC. The chain links TRBV2 to TRBJ2-5; TRBD1 is a possible D gene (5 bases). The V and J ends lost 7 bases and 3 bases respectively, with 12 bases between them. This CDR3 is 13 amino acids long. Germline V gene sequence: CDR1 SNHLY, CDR2 FYNNEI. The full variable domain, rest sourced from reference TRBV2 and TRBJ2-5, is EPEVTQTPSHQVTQMGQEVILRCVPISNHLYFYWYRQILGQKVEFLVSFYNNEISEKSEIFDDQFSVERPDGSNFTLKIRSTKLEDSAMYFCASTRVTEETQYFGPGTRLLVL.

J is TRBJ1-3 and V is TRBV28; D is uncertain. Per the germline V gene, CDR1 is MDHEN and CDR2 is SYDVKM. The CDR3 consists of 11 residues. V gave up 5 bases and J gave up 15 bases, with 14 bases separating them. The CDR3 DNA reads TGTGCCAGCAGTGAGGACTTCGCCCGATATTTT. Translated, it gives CASSEDFARYF.

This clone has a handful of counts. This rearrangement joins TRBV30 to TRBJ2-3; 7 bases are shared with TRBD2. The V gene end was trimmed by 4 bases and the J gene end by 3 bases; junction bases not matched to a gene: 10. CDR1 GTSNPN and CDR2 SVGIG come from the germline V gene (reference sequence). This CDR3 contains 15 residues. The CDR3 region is CAWTPASGWTDTQYF. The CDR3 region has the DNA TGTGCCTGGACTCCCGCTAGCGGTTGGACAGATACGCAGTATTTT. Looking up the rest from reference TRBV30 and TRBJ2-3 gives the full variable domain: SQTIHQWPATLVQPVGSPLSLECTVEGTSNPNLYWYRQAAGRGLQLLFYSVGIGQISSEVPQNLSASRPQDRQFILSSKKLLLSDSGFYLCAWTPASGWTDTQYFGPGTRLTVL.

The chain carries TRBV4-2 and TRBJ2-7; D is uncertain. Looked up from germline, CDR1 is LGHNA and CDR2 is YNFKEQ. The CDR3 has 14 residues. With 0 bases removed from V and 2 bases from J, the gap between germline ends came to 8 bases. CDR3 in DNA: TGTGCCAGCAGCCAAGACGAAGCCCCCTACGAGCAGTACTTC. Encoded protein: CASSQDEAPYEQYF.

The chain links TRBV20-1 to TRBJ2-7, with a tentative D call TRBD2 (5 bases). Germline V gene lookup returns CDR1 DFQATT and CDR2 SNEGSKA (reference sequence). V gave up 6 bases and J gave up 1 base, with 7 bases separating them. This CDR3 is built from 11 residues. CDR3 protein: CSAEGSYEQYF. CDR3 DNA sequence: TGCAGTGCCGAGGGATCCTACGAGCAGTACTTC.

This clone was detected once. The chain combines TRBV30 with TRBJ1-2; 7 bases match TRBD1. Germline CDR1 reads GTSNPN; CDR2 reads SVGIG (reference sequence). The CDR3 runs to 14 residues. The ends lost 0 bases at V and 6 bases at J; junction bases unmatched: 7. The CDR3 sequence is CAWSVLRGQNGYTF. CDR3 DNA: TGTGCCTGGAGTGTACTGAGGGGGCAGAATGGCTACACCTTC.

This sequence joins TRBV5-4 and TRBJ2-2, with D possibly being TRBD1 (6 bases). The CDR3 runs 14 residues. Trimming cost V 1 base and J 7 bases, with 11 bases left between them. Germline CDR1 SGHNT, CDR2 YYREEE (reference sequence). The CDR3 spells CASSLIGQNGELFF. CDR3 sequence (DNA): TGTGCCAGCAGCTTGATAGGACAGAACGGGGAGCTGTTTTTT.

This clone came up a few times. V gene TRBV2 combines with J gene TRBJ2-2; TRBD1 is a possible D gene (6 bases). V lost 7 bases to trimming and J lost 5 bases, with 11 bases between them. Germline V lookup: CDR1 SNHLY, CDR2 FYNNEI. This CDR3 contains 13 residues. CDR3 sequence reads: CASNRVSTGELFF. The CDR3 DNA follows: TGTGCCAGCAACAGGGTTTCGACCGGGGAGCTGTTTTTT.